This T cell receptor (beta chain) was profiled in a study of cytomegalovirus exposure and HLA in healthy donors. Among the donors, all were healthy bone marrow donors. The CDR3 has 16 residues. Germline V gives CDR1 SGHKS, CDR2 YYEKEE (reference sequence). V was pared by 5 bases and J by 6 bases, with 22 bases between. Amplification used 60 Vbeta primers and 13 Jbeta primers. The data were produced by immunoSEQ multiplex PCR, yet TCRdb's version contains in-frame clones alone and is incomplete. The sample data list about 130,000 clones. V is TRBV5-5 and J is TRBJ2-3, with no clear D. The material sequenced was PBMCs. The clonotype was recovered from an older woman in good health and CMV-seronegative. CDR3 nucleotide sequence: TGTGCCAGCAGACAAACCGGGTCCCCCCGTTTGGATACGCAGTATTTT. Protein product: CASRQTGSPRLDTQYF.